These 16 T cell receptor beta chains came from one sample sequenced in a study of CD8 T cells in ankylosing spondylitis. In TCRdb, the 5' RACE reads were re-called with MiXCR into one record per CDR3 protein. The profile shows around 250,000 distinct CDR3 sequences, over 15% of them singletons. Sequenced material: blood, either unsorted or a sorted T cell fraction (not recorded which). These receptors were obtained from a male donor with ankylosing spondylitis or in good health (not recorded which).

In its sample, this clonotype was seen many times. V and J are TRBV12-3 or TRBV12-4 and TRBJ2-1; unclear D gene. V was shortened by 4 bases and J by 7 bases, with 14 bases between the two germline ends. This CDR3 contains 14 residues. CDR3 DNA: TGTGCCAGCAGTTATAATCTACCTGGGAATGAGCAGTTCTTC. This codes for CASSYNLPGNEQFF.

The chain couples TRBV21-1 to TRBJ2-3; the D call of TRBD1 is as the table states it, not checked on the DNA. TRBV21-1 is recorded as a pseudogene. CDR3 size: 16 residues. CDR3 sequence reads: CASSKRGTGVTDTQYF. The CDR3 DNA reads TGTGCCAGCAGCAAACGAGGGACAGGGGTCACAGATACGCAGTATTTT.

This clonotype was found many times. The chain couples TRBV9 to TRBJ2-1, with TRBD2 identical over 7 bases. The CDR3 is 15 amino acids. Germline-derived CDR1 and CDR2 are SGDLS and YYNGEE. The V segment lost 0 bases and the J segment 6 bases; nucleotides outside the gene matches: 6. The CDR3 loop reads CASSVDGLAGNEQFF. DNA of the CDR3: TGTGCCAGCAGCGTAGACGGGTTAGCGGGCAATGAGCAGTTCTTC.

The chain has TRBV7-9 and TRBJ2-7; 7 bases align to TRBD2. Germline V gene data show CDR1 as SEHNR and CDR2 as FQNEAQ (reference sequence). CDR3 length: 15 amino acids. V shed 1 base, J shed 6 bases, and the junction held 9 bases outside the gene matches. This chain's CDR3 is CASSLGGGRAAEQYF. CDR3 sequence (DNA): TGTGCCAGCAGCTTAGGAGGAGGGAGGGCGGCCGAGCAGTACTTC.

This clonotype was observed a few times. An end of the junction does not agree with germline; a read error may underlie this. The V call is TRBV6-4, the J call TRBJ2-1, with 9 bases identical to TRBD2. The CDR3 is made up of 14 amino acids. Germline V gene lookup returns CDR1 MRHNA and CDR2 SNTAGT. The CDR3 is CASSASGIYSEQFF. CDR3 nucleotide sequence: TGTGCCAGCAGCGCTAGCGGGATATACAGTGAGCAGTTCTTC.

The chain joins TRBV3-1 to TRBJ2-1, with D possibly matching TRBD2 (5 bases). CDR1 is LGHDT and CDR2 is YNNKEL in the germline V gene (reference sequence). The germline V and J ends were trimmed by 0 bases and 3 bases, with 12 bases remaining between them. The CDR3 extends over 16 amino acids. In DNA, the CDR3 is TGTGCCAGCAGCCAAGAGTCCCTGGGGAGCTACAATGAGCAGTTCTTC. Its translation is CASSQESLGSYNEQFF.

The chain joins TRBV5-1 to TRBJ2-7, with D tentatively TRBD1 or TRBD2 (5 bases each). The length of the CDR3 is 15 residues. Between the trimmed V and J ends, which lost 0 bases and 2 bases, there was a span of 12 bases. CDR1 is SGHRS and CDR2 is YFSETQ in the germline V gene. The CDR3 protein is CASSLAGTDTYEQYF. As DNA, the CDR3 is TGCGCCAGCAGCTTGGCCGGGACGGATACCTACGAGCAGTACTTC.

The chain joins TRBV4-1 to TRBJ2-3; 10 bases fit TRBD1. After removal of 0 bases from V and 2 bases from J, the junction contained 5 bases not matched to a gene. This CDR3 has 17 residues. The germline V gene has CDR1 MGHRA and CDR2 YSYEKL. In DNA, the CDR3 is TGCGCCAGCAGCCAAGAGGGACAGGGGTGGTTCACAGATACGCAGTATTTT. Translating gives CASSQEGQGWFTDTQYF.

This clonotype was counted only a few times. The V gene is TRBV6-5, the J gene TRBJ2-2; 9 bases align to TRBD2. CDR3 length: 16 residues. Germline V CDR1 and CDR2: MNHEY, SVGAGI. Losses at the gene ends were 4 bases for V and 4 bases for J; bases not matched to a gene: 7. The CDR3 nucleotides are TGTGCCAGCAGTTCGGGGCTAGCGGGGCCCACCGGGGAGCTGTTTTTT. Translation gives CASSSGLAGPTGELFF.

This clonotype was detected only a few times. The rearrangement joins TRBV27 to TRBJ2-7; the match to TRBD2 covers 9 bases. J lost 3 bases, V lost 5 bases, and 8 bases had no gene match. Germline assignment: CDR1 MNHEY and CDR2 SMNVEV (reference sequence). This CDR3 comprises 15 residues. The chain's CDR3 is CASSGAGGMVYEQYF. The CDR3 DNA reads TGTGCCAGCAGTGGGGCGGGGGGGATGGTCTACGAGCAGTACTTC.

This chain connects TRBV10-3 to TRBJ2-7, with 7 bases matching TRBD2. In germline, CDR1 is ENHRY, CDR2 SYGVKD. This CDR3 contains 13 residues. V lost 2 bases to trimming and J lost 6 bases; unmatched junction nucleotides: 4. The CDR3 spells CAISEGLVGEQYF. In DNA form, the CDR3 reads TGTGCCATCAGTGAGGGACTAGTCGGCGAGCAGTACTTC.

The chain is built from TRBV28 and TRBJ2-1; D possibly corresponds to TRBD2 (5 bases). There are 13 residues in the CDR3. V lost 5 bases to trimming and J lost 9 bases, with 14 bases between them. Looked up from germline, CDR1 is MDHEN and CDR2 is SYDVKM. The CDR3 sequence: CASSPSLGSEQFF. In DNA, the CDR3 is TGTGCCAGCAGTCCCTCCCTGGGGAGTGAGCAGTTCTTC. The variable domain in full, completed from reference TRBV28 and TRBJ2-1, reads DVKVTQSSRYLVKRTGEKVFLECVQDMDHENMFWYRQDPGLGLRLIYFSYDVKMKEKGDIPEGYSVSREKKERFSLILESASTNQTSMYLCASSPSLGSEQFFGPGTRLTVL.

This clonotype was recorded at least ten times. This sequence joins TRBV9 and TRBJ2-1; 7 bases are shared with TRBD2. CDR3 length: 14 residues. Germline V CDR1 and CDR2: SGDLS, YYNGEE. The V and J ends lost 1 base and 4 bases, in that order; junction bases with no gene match: 2. This CDR3 reads CASSVSSGYNEQFF. The CDR3 region has the DNA TGTGCCAGCAGCGTATCTAGCGGATACAATGAGCAGTTCTTC.

This clonotype was seen at least ten times. This chain uses TRBV7-8 with TRBJ2-7, with 9 bases that match TRBD2. Germline V gene sequence: CDR1 SGHVS, CDR2 FQNEAQ. The CDR3 covers 15 residues. V shed 5 bases, J shed 2 bases, and the junction held 7 bases outside the gene matches. The CDR3 nucleotides read TGTGCCAGCAGCCCCGGACTAGCGCCCACCTACGAGCAGTACTTC. Residues: CASSPGLAPTYEQYF.

This clonotype was counted between two and nine times. The chain joins TRBV4-1 to TRBJ1-5; D call uncertain. Trimming cost V 6 bases and J 4 bases, with 16 bases left between them. The V gene's germline CDR1 is MGHRA and CDR2 YSYEKL. The CDR3 is made up of 15 amino acids. The CDR3 sequence: CASSSRGGPNQPQHF. CDR3 sequence (DNA): TGCGCCAGCAGTTCAAGAGGAGGGCCGAATCAGCCCCAGCATTTT.

This chain joins TRBV27 and TRBJ1-1; D is uncertain. Trimming stripped 5 bases from V and 4 bases from J, with 11 bases between. Germline lookup yields CDR1 MNHEY and CDR2 SMNVEV (reference sequence). CDR3 size: 13 residues. As DNA, the CDR3 is TGTGCCAGCAGTGCCTCACAGATCACTGAAGCTTTCTTT. It codes for CASSASQITEAFF.